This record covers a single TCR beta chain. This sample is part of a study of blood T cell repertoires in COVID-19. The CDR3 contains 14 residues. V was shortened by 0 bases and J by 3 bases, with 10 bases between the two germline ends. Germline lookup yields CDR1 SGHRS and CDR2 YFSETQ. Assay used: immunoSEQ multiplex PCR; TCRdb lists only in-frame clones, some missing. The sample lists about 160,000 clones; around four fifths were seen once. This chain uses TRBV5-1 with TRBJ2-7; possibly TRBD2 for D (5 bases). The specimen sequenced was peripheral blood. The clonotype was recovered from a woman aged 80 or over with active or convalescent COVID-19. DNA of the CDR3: TGCGCCAGCAGCTTGGAGCTGGGGAGCTACGAGCAGTACTTC. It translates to CASSLELGSYEQYF.